The source of this TCR beta chain is a study of CD8+ T cells in alopecia areata. Turning to the study itself: Percent affected scalp area, the SALT score, rated treated patients' severity. Broader study findings: For lesional scalp, especially alopecia totalis/universalis, clonality was higher than in normal scalp.

This clone showed up just a few times. What it binds is unknown. Treatment of the sample: oral pan-JAK inhibitor, 5-10 mg twice daily. CDR3 length: 15 amino acids. Trimming removed 1 base from V and 1 base from J, with 11 bases in between. From germline, CDR1 is SGHRS and CDR2 YFSETQ. RNA extraction was followed by reverse transcription into cDNA, which acted as the sequencing template. Produced via immunoSEQ multiplex PCR; TCRdb's table is partial and in-frame only. The sample has more than 130,000 clones, around 82% seen once; the top ten hold about 25%. The V gene is TRBV5-1, the J gene TRBJ2-5; D possibly corresponds to TRBD2 (5 bases). The source was CD8+ T cells sorted from blood, collected at week 4, from a patient treated with tofacitinib. The source is a human donor with alopecia areata. Here the CDR3 reads CASSLRGRTQETQYF. The CDR3 DNA reads as TGCGCCAGCAGCTTGAGAGGGCGGACCCAAGAGACCCAGTACTTC.